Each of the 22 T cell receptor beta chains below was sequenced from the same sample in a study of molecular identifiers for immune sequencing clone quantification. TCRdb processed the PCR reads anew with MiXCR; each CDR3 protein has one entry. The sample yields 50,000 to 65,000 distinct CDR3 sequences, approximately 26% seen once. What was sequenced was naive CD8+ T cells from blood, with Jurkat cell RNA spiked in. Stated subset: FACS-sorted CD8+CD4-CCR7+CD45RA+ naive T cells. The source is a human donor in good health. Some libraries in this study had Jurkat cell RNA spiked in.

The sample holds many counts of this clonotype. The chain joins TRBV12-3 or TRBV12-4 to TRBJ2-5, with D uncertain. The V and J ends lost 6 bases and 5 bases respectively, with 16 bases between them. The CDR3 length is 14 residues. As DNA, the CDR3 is TGTGCCAGCAGCCGTGGACCGATAGGGGAGACCCAGTACTTC. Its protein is CASSRGPIGETQYF.

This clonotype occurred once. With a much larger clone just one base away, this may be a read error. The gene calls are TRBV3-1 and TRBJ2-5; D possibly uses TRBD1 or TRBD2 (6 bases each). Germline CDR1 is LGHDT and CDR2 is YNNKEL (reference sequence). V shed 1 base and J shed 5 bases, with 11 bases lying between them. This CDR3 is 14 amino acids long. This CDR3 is CASSQGGGYETQYF. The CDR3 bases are TGTGCCAGCAGCCAAGGAGGGGGGTATGAGACCCAGTACTTC.

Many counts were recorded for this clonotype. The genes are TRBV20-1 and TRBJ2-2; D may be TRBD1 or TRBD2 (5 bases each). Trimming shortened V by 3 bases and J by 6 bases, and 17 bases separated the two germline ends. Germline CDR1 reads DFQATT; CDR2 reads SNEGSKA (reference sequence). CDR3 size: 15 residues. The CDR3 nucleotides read TGCAGTGCTAGTGGACATACTTTAGCGCCCGGGGAGCTGTTTTTT. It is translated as CSASGHTLAPGELFF.

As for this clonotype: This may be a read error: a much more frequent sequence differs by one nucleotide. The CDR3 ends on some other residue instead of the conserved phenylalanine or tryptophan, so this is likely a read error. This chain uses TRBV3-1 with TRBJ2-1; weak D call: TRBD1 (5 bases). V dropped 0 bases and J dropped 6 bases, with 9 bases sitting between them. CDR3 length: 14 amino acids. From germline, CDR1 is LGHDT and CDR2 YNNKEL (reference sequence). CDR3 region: CASSQDPGPNEQFY. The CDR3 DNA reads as TGTGCCAGCAGCCAAGATCCAGGGCCCAATGAGCAGTTCTAC.

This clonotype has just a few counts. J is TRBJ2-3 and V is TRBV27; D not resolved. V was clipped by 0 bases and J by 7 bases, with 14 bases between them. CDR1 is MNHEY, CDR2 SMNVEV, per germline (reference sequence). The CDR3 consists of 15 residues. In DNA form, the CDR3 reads TGTGCCAGCAGTTTATCGTCACCTACCAAGCATACGCAGTATTTT. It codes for CASSLSSPTKHTQYF.

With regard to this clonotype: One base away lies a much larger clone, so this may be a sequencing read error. The CDR3 region has the DNA TGTGCCAGCAGTGGTCCCCTTTATCAGCCCCAGTATTTT. Amino acid sequence: CASSGPLYQPQYF. This sequence joins TRBV6-4 and TRBJ1-5; no clear D. The DNA end favors TRBJ2-3, so the J call may be wrong. CDR1 is MRHNA, CDR2 SNTAGT, per germline. This CDR3 spans 13 amino acids.

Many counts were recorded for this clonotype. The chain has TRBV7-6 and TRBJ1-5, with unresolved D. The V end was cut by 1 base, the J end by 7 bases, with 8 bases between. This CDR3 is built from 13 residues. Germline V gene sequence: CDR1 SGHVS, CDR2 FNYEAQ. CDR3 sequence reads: CASSLGEGQPQHF. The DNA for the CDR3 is TGTGCCAGCAGCTTAGGGGAGGGACAGCCCCAGCATTTT.

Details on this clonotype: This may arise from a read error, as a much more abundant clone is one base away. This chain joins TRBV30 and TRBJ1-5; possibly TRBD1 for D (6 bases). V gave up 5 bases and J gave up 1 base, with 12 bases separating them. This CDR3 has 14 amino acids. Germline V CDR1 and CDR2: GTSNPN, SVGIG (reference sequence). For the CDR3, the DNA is TGTGCCTGGGGTATACAGGGAAGCAATCAGCCCCAGCATTTT. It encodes CAWGIQGSNQPQHF. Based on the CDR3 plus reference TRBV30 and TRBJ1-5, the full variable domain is SQTIHQWPATLVQPVGSPLSLECTVEGTSNPNLYWYRQAAGRGLQLLFYSVGIGQISSEVPQNLSASRPQDRQFILSSKKLLLSDSGFYLCAWGIQGSNQPQHFGDGTRLSIL.

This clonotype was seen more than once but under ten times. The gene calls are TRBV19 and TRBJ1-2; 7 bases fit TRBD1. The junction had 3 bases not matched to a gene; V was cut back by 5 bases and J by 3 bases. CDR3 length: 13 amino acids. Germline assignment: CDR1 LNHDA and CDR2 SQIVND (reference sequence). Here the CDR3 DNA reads TGTGCCAGTAGTCAGGGACAGCACTATGGCTACACCTTC. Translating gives CASSQGQHYGYTF.

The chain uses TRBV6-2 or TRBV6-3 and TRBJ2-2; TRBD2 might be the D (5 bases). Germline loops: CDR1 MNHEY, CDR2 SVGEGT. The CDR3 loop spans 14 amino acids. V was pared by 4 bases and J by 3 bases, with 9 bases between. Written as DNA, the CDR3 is TGTGCCAGCAGTTCCCGGGGAGACACCGGGGAGCTGTTTTTT. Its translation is CASSSRGDTGELFF.

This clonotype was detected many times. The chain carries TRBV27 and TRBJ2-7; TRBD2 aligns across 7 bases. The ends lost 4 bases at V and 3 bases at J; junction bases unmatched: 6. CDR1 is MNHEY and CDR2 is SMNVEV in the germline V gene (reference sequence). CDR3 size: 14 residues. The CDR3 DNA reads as TGTGCCAGCAGTTGGGCGGGGGAAAACTACGAGCAGTACTTC. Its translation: CASSWAGENYEQYF.

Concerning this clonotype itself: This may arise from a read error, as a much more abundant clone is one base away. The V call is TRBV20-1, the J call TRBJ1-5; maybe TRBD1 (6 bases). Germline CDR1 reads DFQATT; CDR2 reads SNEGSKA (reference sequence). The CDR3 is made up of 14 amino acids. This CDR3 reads CSAQQGSGNQPQQF. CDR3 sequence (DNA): TGCAGTGCCCAGCAGGGGAGTGGCAATCAGCCCCAGCAGTTT.

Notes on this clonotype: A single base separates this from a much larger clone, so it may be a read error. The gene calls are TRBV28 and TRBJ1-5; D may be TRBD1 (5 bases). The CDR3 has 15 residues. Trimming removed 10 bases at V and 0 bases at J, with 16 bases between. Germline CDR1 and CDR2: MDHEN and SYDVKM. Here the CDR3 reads CATGRDGGSNQPQHF. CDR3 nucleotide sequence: TGTGCCACCGGGAGGGACGGCGGTAGCAATCAGCCCCAGCATTTT. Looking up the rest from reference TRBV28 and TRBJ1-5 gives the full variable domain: DVKVTQSSRYLVKRTGEKVFLECVQDMDHENMFWYRQDPGLGLRLIYFSYDVKMKEKGDIPEGYSVSREKKERFSLILESASTNQTSMYLCATGRDGGSNQPQHFGDGTRLSIL.

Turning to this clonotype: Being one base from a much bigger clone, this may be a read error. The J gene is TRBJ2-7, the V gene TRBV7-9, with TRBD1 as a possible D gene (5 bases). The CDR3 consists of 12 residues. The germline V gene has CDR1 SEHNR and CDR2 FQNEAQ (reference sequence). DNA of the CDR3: TGTGCCAGCAGCTTGACAGCGTACGAGCAGTGCTTC. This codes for CASSLTAYEQCF.

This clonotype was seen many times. CDR3: CASSLDTSLRVGYNEQFF. Written as DNA, the CDR3 is TGTGCCAGCAGCTTAGATACATCTTTGCGTGTTGGGTACAATGAGCAGTTCTTC. This chain joins TRBV7-2 and TRBJ2-1; D unclear. The CDR3 sequence is 18 residues long. CDR1 and CDR2 (germline): SGHTA, FQGNSA. Trimming cost V 1 base and J 4 bases, with 20 bases left between them. Full variable domain (rest looked up from reference TRBV7-2 and TRBJ2-1): GAGVSQSPSNKVTEKGKDVELRCDPISGHTALYWYRQSLGQGLEFLIYFQGNSAPDKSGLPSDRFSAERTGGSVSTLTIQRTQQEDSAVYLCASSLDTSLRVGYNEQFFGPGTRLTVL.

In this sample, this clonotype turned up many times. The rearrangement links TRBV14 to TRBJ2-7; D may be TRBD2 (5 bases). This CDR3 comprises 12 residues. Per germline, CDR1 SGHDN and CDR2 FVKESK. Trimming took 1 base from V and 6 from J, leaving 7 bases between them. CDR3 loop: CASSQGGSEQYF. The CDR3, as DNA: TGTGCCAGCAGCCAAGGAGGGAGCGAGCAGTACTTC.

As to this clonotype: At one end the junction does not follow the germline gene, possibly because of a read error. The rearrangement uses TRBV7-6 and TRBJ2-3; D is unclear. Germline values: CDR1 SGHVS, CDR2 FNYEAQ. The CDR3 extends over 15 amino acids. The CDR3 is CASSPSRWGTDTQYF. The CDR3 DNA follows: TGTGCGAGCAGCCCGAGTCGGTGGGGCACAGATACGCAGTATTTT.

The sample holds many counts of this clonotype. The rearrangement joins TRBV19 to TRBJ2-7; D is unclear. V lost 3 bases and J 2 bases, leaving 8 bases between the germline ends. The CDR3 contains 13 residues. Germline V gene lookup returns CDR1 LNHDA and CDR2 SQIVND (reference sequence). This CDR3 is CASSIGETYEQYF. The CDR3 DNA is TGTGCCAGTAGTATTGGTGAGACCTACGAGCAGTACTTC.

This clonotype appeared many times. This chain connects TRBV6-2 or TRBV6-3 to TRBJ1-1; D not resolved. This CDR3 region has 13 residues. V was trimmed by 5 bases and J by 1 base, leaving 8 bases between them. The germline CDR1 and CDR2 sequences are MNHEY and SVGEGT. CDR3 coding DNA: TGTGCCAGCAGTCCCGTCGAGAACACTGAAGCTTTCTTT. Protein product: CASSPVENTEAFF.

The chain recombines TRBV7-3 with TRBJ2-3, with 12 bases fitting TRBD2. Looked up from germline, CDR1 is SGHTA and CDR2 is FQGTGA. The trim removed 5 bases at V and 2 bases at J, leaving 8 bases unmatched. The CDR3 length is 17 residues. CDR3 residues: CASSGTSGRPFTDTQYF. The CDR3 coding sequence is TGTGCCAGCAGCGGGACTAGCGGGCGTCCTTTCACAGATACGCAGTATTTT.

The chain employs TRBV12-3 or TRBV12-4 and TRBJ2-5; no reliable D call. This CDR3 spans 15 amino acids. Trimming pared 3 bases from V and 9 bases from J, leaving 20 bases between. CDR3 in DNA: TGTGCCAGCAGTTTTCTGGGGTTCAGGTCACCGGCCCAGTACTTC. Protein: CASSFLGFRSPAQYF.

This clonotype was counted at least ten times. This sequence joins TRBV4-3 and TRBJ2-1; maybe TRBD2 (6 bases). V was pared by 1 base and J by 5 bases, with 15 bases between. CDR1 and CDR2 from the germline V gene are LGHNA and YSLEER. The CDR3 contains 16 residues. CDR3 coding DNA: TGCGCCAGCAGCCAAGTAGGCGGTGGAGGGGACAATGAGCAGTTCTTC. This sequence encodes CASSQVGGGGDNEQFF.